What follows are 8 T cell receptor beta chains derived from one specimen sequenced in a study of T cell responses to AZD1222 COVID-19 vaccine. Only in-frame clones appear in the TCRdb table, and some are missing; sequencing was by immunoSEQ multiplex PCR. Here the sample spans about 92,000 clones, under 95% being singletons. The sample here was peripheral blood, taken on day 0 of AZD1222 vaccination. These receptors came from an adult in good health.

The chain uses TRBV5-1 and TRBJ2-2; the D gene could be TRBD1 or TRBD2 (6 bases each). This CDR3 comprises 15 residues. Trimming took off 0 bases at V and 6 bases at J, with 12 bases between the two ends. Germline loops: CDR1 SGHRS, CDR2 YFSETQ. This CDR3 reads CASSLEGGVAGELFF. The DNA for the CDR3 is TGCGCCAGCAGCTTGGAGGGGGGCGTTGCCGGGGAGCTGTTTTTT.

V is TRBV5-1 and J is TRBJ2-1, with 9 bases that match TRBD2. Germline CDR1 SGHRS, CDR2 YFSETQ. The CDR3 loop spans 16 amino acids. With V trimmed by 4 bases and J by 4 bases, 9 bases remained unmatched. The CDR3 nucleotides are TGCGCCAGCAGCACCTTAGCGGGGGCCCTTTACAATGAGCAGTTCTTC. It translates to CASSTLAGALYNEQFF.

V gene TRBV29-1 combines with J gene TRBJ2-7, with 7 bases fitting TRBD1. CDR1 and CDR2 from the germline V gene are SQVTM and ANQGSEA. Trimming removed 3 bases from V and 1 base from J; junction bases left unmatched: 3. CDR3 size: 13 residues. CDR3 amino acids: CSVETGISYEQYF. The CDR3 bases are TGCAGCGTTGAGACAGGGATATCCTACGAGCAGTACTTC.

The V call is TRBV18, the J call TRBJ2-7, with D unclear. V lost 10 bases, J lost 5 bases, and 18 bases lay in between. The CDR3 sequence is 13 residues long. Germline loops: CDR1 KGHSH, CDR2 LQKENI. DNA of the CDR3: TGTGCCACCGGGTCCCGGGTCGGAGACGAGCAGTACTTC. It is translated as CATGSRVGDEQYF.

The chain is built from TRBV19 and TRBJ2-1, with a tentative D call TRBD2 (5 bases). CDR1 and CDR2 (germline): LNHDA, SQIVND (reference sequence). The CDR3 extends over 14 amino acids. The germline V and J ends were trimmed by 7 bases and 3 bases, with 13 bases remaining between them. CDR3 in amino acids: CASNKGAGYNEQFF. Here the CDR3 DNA reads TGTGCCAGTAATAAGGGTGCGGGCTACAATGAGCAGTTCTTC.

In this sample, this clone turned up once. The chain recombines TRBV27 with TRBJ1-6, with D tentatively TRBD1 (6 bases). V dropped 6 bases and J dropped 5 bases, with 17 bases sitting between them. CDR3 size: 16 residues. The germline gives CDR1 MNHEY, CDR2 SMNVEV (reference sequence). The CDR3 spells CASRQFQDRNNSPLHF. CDR3 DNA sequence: TGTGCCAGCAGACAATTCCAGGACAGAAATAATTCACCCCTCCACTTT.

V and J are TRBV5-6 and TRBJ1-5; D not certain. Germline V lookup: CDR1 SGHDT, CDR2 YYEEEE. The CDR3 is made up of 13 amino acids. The V and J ends lost 4 bases and 6 bases respectively, with 11 bases between them. The CDR3 region has the DNA TGTGCCAGCAGCGGGCCCGGGCGTCAGCCCCAGCATTTT. Residues: CASSGPGRQPQHF.

The gene calls are TRBV24-1 and TRBJ2-7, with 7 bases that match TRBD2. Germline assignment: CDR1 KGHDR and CDR2 SFDVKD. The CDR3 consists of 17 residues. Trimming removed 2 bases from V and 1 base from J; junction bases left unmatched: 10. CDR3 in amino acids: CATSDYGRDGRSYEQYF. As DNA, the CDR3 is TGTGCCACCAGTGATTATGGGCGAGACGGGAGGTCCTACGAGCAGTACTTC.